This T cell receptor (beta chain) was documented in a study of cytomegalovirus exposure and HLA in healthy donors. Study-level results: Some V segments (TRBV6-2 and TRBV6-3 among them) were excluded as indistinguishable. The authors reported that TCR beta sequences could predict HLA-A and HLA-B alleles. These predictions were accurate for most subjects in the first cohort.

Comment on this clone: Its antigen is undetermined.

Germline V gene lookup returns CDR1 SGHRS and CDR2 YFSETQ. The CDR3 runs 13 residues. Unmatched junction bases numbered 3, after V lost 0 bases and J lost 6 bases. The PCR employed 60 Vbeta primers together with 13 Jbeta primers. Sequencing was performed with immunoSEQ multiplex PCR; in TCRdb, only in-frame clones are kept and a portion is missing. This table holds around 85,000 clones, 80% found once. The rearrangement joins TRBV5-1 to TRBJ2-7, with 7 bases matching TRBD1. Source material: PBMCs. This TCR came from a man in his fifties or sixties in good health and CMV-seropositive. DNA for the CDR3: TGCGCCAGCAGCTTGGGACAGGGCGGCGAGCAGTACTTC. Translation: CASSLGQGGEQYF. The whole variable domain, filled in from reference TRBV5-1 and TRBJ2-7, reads KAGVTQTPRYLIKTRGQQVTLSCSPISGHRSVSWYQQTPGQGLQFLFEYFSETQRNKGNFPGRFSGRQFSNSRSEMNVSTLELGDSALYLCASSLGQGGEQYFGPGTRLTVT.